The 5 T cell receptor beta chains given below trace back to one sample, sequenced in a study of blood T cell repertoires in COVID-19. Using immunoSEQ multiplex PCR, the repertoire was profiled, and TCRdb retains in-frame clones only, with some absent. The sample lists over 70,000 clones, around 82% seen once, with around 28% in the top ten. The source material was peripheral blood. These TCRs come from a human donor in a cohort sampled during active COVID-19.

CDR3 DNA: TGTGCCAGCAGCCCCGGGACAGGGGGCAGGGATGAGCAGTTCTTC. Its protein is CASSPGTGGRDEQFF. The V and J genes are TRBV7-3 and TRBJ2-1, with 12 bases identical to TRBD1. Germline trimming cut 5 bases from V and 8 bases from J; bases unmatched to any gene: 7. This CDR3 has 15 residues. Germline lookup yields CDR1 SGHTA and CDR2 FQGTGA.

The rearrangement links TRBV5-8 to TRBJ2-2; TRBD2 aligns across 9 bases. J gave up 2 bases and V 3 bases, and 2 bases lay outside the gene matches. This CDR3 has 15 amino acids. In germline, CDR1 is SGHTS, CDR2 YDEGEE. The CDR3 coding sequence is TGTGCCAGCAGCTATAGCGGGGGTAACACCGGGGAGCTGTTTTTT. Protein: CASSYSGGNTGELFF.

For the CDR3, the DNA is TGTGCCAGCACAGGAACTAGCTACGAGCAGTACTTC. Translating it yields CASTGTSYEQYF. The V and J genes are TRBV7-9 and TRBJ2-7, with D maybe TRBD2 (5 bases). V lost 7 bases and J lost 3, with 10 bases in between. The CDR3 loop spans 12 amino acids. Looked up from germline, CDR1 is SEHNR and CDR2 is FQNEAQ (reference sequence).

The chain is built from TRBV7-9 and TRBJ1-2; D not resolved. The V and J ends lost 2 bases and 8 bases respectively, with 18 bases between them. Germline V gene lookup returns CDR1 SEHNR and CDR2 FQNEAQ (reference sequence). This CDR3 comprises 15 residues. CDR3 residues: CASSLTGFLPRGYTF. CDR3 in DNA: TGTGCCAGCAGCTTAACTGGTTTTTTACCTCGGGGCTACACCTTC.

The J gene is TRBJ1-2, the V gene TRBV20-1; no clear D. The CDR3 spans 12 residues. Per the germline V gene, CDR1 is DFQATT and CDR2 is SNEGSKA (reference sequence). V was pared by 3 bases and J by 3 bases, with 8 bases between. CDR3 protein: CSASSGYYGYTF. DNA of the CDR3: TGCAGTGCTAGTTCAGGTTACTATGGCTACACCTTC.